This T cell receptor (beta chain) derives from a study of blood T cells in healthy people across ages. The germline V gene encodes CDR1 DFQATT and CDR2 SNEGSKA (reference sequence). The CDR3 length is 15 residues. J lost 5 bases, V lost 3 bases, and 5 bases had no gene match. Broader study findings: Compared with aged donors, long-lived donors showed fewer expanded clones, suggesting selection. Age advanced and TCR beta diversity per million T cells fell, roughly linearly. Possibly, changes in expanded clonotypes were confounded because donor CMV status was unknown.

A second roughly 6 to 11 cycle PCR used barcoded and J-beta primers. TCRdb processed the 5' RACE reads anew with MiXCR; each CDR3 protein has one entry. The repertoire holds about 1.6 million distinct CDR3 sequences, with about 32% as singletons. This clonotype was counted only a few times. What it recognizes is unknown. The specimen sequenced was blood. The chain carries TRBV20-1 and TRBJ2-1; 12 positions match TRBD2. This receptor was identified in a woman aged 25-40 years in good health. The CDR3 reads CSASRTSGGNNEQFF. In nucleotides, the CDR3 is TGCAGTGCTAGCCGAACTAGCGGGGGGAACAATGAGCAGTTCTTC.